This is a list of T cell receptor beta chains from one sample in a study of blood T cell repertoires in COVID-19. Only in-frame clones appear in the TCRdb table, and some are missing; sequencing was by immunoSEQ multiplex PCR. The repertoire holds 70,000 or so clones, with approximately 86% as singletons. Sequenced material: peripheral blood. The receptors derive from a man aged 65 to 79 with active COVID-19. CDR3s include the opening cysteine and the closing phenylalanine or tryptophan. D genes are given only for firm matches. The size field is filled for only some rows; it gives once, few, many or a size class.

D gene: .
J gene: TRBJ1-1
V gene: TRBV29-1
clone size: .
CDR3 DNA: TGCAGCGCGGGGGCGGGTCCCGGGGCTTTCTTT
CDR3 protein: CSAGAGPGAFF

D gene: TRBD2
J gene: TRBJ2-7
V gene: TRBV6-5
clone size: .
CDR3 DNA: TGTGCCAGCAGTTTCGGGACTAGCGGGAGTGCCGAGCAGTACTTC
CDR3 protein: CASSFGTSGSAEQYF

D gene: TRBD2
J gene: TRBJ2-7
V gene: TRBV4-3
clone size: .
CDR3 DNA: TGCGCCAGCAGCCGGGGAGGGCCCTACGAGCAGTACTTC
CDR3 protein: CASSRGGPYEQYF

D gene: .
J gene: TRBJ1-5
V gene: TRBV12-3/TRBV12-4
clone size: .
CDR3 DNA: TGTGCCAGCAGTTTGGAGAGAGACCAGCCCCAGCATTTT
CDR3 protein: CASSLERDQPQHF

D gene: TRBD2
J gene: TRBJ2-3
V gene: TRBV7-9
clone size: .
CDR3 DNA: TGTGCCAGCAGCTTAGGTGCTAGCGGGGGATGGGGAGATACGCAGTATTTT
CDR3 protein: CASSLGASGGWGDTQYF

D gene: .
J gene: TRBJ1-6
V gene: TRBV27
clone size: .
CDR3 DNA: TGTGCCAGCAGTTTATCGGGGCGGGGGGGGCGCCATTCACCCCTCCACTTT
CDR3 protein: CASSLSGRGGRHSPLHF

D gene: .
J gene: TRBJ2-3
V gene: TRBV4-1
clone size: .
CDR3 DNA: TGCGCCAGCAGCCAAGATTCGGCCCGAGGGTCCCCAGGCACAGATACGCAGTATTTT
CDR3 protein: CASSQDSARGSPGTDTQYF

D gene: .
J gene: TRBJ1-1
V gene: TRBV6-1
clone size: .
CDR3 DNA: TGTGCCAGTAGTGAGGGGGGGGCCCGCGGAGTGAACACTGAAGCTTTCTTT
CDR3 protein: CASSEGGARGVNTEAFF

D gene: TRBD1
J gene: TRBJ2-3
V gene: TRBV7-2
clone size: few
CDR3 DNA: TGTGCCAGCAGCCAGGACAGGGGCCGAACAGATACGCAGTATTTT
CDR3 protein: CASSQDRGRTDTQYF

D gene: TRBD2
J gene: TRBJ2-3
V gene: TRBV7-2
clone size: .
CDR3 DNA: TGTGCCAGCAGCTTTGGCGGGAGGTCGTGGGGAGATACGCAGTATTTT
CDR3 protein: CASSFGGRSWGDTQYF

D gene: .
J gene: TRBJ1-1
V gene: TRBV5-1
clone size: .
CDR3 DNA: TGCGCCAGCAGCACCCGGACAGCCCTGCTCAACACTGAAGCTTTCTTT
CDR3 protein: CASSTRTALLNTEAFF

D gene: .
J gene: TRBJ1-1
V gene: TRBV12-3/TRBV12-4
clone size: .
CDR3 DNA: TGTGCCAGCAGTTTAGCAAACAGGGTAGAGGCTTTCTTT
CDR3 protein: CASSLANRVEAFF

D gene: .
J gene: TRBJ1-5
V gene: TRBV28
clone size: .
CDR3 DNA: TGTGCCAGCACAGGGGTCTGGGAGTCTCAGCCCCAGCATTTT
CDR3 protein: CASTGVWESQPQHF

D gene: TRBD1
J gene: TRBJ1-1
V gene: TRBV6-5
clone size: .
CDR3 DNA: TGTGCCAGCCGACCCCTGGACAGGGGAAACACTGAAGCTTTCTTT
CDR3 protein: CASRPLDRGNTEAFF

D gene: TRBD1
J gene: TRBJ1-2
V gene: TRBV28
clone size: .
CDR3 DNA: TGTGCCAGCAGTTTAGCACAGGGGGAAGTTGGCTACACCTTC
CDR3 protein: CASSLAQGEVGYTF

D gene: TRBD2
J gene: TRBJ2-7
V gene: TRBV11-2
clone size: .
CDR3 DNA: TGTGCTGCGGCGGGAGCCTCCTACGAGCAGTACTTC
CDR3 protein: CAAAGASYEQYF

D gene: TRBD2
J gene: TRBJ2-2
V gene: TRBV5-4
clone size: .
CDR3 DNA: TGTGCCAGCAGCTTGGGCGGGAGGGGGCCCGGGGAGCTGTTTTTT
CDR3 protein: CASSLGGRGPGELFF

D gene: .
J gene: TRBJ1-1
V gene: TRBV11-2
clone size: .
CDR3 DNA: TGTGCCAGCAGCTTAGGCGCAGCGGCCTTTGAAGCTTTCTTT
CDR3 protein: CASSLGAAAFEAFF

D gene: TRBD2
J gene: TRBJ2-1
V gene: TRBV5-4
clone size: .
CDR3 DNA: TGTGCCAGCAGCGCCGGGACTAGCGGGATGGTTGAGCAGTTCTTC
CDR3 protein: CASSAGTSGMVEQFF

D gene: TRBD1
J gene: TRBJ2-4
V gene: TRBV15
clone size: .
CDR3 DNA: TGTGCCACCAGCACAGCGACAGGGGGGGTCAAAAACATTCAGTACTTC
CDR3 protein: CATSTATGGVKNIQYF

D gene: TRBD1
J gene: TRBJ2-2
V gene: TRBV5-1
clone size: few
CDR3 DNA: TGCGCCAGCAGCTTCCCAGGGGGCTACACCGGGGAGCTGTTTTTT
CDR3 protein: CASSFPGGYTGELFF

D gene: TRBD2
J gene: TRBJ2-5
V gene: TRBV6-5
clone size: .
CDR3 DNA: TGTGCCAGCAGTTACTTGTATCGGGGAGGGGACGAGACCCAGTACTTC
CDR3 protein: CASSYLYRGGDETQYF

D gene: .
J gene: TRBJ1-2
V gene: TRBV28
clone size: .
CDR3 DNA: TGTGCCAGCTGGCTTGGTCTGATGGGAGGGGGCTACACCTTC
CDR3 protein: CASWLGLMGGGYTF

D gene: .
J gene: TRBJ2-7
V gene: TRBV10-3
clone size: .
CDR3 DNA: TGTGCCACCCGGGACACATCCTACGAGCAGTACTTC
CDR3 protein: CATRDTSYEQYF

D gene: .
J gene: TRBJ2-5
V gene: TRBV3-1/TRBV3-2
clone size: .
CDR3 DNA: TGTGCCAGCAGCCAAGAGAAATGGGGGGTCCAAGAGACCCAGTACTTC
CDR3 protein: CASSQEKWGVQETQYF

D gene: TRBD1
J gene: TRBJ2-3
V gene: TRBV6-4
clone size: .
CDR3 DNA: TGTGCCAGCAGCCCGGACAGGGCTAGCACAGATACGCAGTATTTT
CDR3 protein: CASSPDRASTDTQYF

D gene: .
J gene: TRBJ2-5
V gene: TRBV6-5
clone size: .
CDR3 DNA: TGTGCCAGCAGTTACTCGAGCGGACTGGGCGGAGAGACCCAGTACTTC
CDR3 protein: CASSYSSGLGGETQYF

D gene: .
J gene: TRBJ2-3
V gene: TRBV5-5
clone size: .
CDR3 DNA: TGTGCCAGCAGCTTAGGGGTGGTGTTGAATACGCAGTATTTT
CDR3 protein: CASSLGVVLNTQYF

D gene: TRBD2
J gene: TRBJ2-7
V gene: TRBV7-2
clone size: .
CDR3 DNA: TGTGCCAGCAGCTTAGAGGGACTAGCGGACTACGAGCAGTACTTC
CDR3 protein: CASSLEGLADYEQYF

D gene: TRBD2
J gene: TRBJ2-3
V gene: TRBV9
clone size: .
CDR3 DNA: TGTGCCAGCAGCGGCCCGACTAGCGGAGGGGTCACAGATACGCAGTATTTT
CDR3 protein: CASSGPTSGGVTDTQYF

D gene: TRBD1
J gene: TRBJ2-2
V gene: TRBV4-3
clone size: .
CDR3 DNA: TGCGCCAGCAGCCAAGGGACAGGGGGCTGGACCGGGGAGCTGTTTTTT
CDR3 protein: CASSQGTGGWTGELFF

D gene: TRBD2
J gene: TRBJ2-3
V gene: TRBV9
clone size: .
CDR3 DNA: TGTGCCAGCAGCGCCTCCGGGACTAGCGGAGGTGGGGCAGATACGCAGTATTTT
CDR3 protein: CASSASGTSGGGADTQYF

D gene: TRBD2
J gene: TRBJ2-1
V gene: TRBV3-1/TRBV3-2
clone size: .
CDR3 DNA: TGTGCCAGCAGCCAAGATTTACTAGCGGGGTACAATGAGCAGTTCTTC
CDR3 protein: CASSQDLLAGYNEQFF

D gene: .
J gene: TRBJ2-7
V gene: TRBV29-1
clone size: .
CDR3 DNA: TGCAGCGTTCTCTGGCGGTACGAGCAGTACTTC
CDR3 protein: CSVLWRYEQYF

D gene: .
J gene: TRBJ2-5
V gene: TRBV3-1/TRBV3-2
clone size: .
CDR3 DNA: TGTGCCAGCAGCCAAGGCCCCACGACTCAAGAGACCCAGTACTTC
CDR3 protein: CASSQGPTTQETQYF

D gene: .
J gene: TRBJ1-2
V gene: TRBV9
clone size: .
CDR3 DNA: TGTGCCAGCAGCCGGAGTGGGCCGGGGTCCTATGGCTACACCTTC
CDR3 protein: CASSRSGPGSYGYTF

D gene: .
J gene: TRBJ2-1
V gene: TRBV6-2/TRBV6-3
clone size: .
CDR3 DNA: TGTGCCAGCAGTTACCCGCGGGACCACAGGGAGCAGTTCTTC
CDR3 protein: CASSYPRDHREQFF

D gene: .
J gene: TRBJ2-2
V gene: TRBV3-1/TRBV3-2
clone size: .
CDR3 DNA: TGTGCCAGCAGCCCATTTGGAGGAGGGGAGCTGTTTTTT
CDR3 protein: CASSPFGGGELFF

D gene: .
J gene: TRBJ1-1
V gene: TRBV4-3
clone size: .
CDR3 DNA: TGCGCCAGCAGCCAAGATGGGGGCGCGGACACTGAAGCTTTCTTT
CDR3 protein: CASSQDGGADTEAFF

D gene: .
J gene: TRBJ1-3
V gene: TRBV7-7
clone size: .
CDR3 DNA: TGTGCTAGCAGCTTAGGGGCCAACTCTGGAAACACCATATATTTT
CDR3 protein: CASSLGANSGNTIYF

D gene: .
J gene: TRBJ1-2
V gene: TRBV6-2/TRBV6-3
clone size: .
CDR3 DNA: TGTGCCAGCAGTTACTCGACCGGGGGAAACACCTATGGCTACACCTTC
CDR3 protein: CASSYSTGGNTYGYTF

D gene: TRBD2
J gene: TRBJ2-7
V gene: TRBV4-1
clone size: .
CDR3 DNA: TGCGCCAGCAGCCGGACCCCTAGCGGGAGTGTTTCCCCCAGCTCCTACGAGCAGTACTTC
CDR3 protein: CASSRTPSGSVSPSSYEQYF